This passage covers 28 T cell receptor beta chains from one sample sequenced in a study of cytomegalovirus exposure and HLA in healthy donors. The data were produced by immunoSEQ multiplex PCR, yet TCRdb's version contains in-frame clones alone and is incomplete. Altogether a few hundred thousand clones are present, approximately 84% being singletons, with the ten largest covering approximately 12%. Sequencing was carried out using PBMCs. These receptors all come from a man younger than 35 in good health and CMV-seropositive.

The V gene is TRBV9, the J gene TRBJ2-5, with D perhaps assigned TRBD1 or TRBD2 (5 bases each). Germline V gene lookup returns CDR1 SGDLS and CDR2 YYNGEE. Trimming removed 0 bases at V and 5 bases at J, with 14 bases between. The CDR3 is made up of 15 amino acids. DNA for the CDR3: TGTGCCAGCAGCGTAGTTGCGGGCAGGGTTGAGACCCAGTACTTC. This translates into CASSVVAGRVETQYF.

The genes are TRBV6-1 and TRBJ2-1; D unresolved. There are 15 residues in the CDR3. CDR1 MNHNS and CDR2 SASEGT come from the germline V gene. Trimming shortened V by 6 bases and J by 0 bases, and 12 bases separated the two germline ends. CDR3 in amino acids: CASRKVNPSYNEQFF. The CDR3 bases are TGTGCCAGCAGGAAGGTAAACCCCTCCTACAATGAGCAGTTCTTC.

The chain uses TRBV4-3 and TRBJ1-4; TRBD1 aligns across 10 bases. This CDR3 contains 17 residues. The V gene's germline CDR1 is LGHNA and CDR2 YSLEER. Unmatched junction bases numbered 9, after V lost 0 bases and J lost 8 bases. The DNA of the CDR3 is TGCGCCAGCAGCCAAGATCTAAGACAGGGGGCCTGGGAAAAACTGTTTTTT. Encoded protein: CASSQDLRQGAWEKLFF.

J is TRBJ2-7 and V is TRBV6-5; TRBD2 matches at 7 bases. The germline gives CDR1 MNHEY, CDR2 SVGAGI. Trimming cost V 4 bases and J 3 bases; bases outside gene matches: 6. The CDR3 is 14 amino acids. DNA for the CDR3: TGTGCCAGCAGTTTTTGGGGGGGAAACTACGAGCAGTACTTC. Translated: CASSFWGGNYEQYF.

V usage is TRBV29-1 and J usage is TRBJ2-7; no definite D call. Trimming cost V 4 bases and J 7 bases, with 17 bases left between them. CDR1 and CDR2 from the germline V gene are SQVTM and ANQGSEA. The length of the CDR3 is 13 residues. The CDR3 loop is CSVVSLLGREQYF. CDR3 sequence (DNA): TGCAGCGTTGTTTCCCTACTCGGAAGAGAGCAGTACTTC.

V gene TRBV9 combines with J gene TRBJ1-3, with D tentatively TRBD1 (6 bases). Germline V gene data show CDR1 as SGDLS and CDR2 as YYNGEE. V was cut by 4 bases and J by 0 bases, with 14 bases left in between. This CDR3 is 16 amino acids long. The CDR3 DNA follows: TGTGCCAGCAGCCCAAAGACAGGCCTCTCTGGAAACACCATATATTTT. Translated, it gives CASSPKTGLSGNTIYF.

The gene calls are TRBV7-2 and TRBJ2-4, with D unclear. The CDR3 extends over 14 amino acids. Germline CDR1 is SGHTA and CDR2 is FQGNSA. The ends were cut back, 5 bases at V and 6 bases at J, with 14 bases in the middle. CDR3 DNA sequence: TGTGCCAGCAGCAAAGACACAGCCTCAAACATTCAGTACTTC. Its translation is CASSKDTASNIQYF.

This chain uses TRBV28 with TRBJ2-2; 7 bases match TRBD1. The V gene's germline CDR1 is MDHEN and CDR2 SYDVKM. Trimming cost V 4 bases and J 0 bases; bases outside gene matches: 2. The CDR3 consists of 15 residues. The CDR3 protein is CASSWTGSNTGELFF. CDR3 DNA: TGTGCCAGCAGTTGGACAGGATCGAACACCGGGGAGCTGTTTTTT.

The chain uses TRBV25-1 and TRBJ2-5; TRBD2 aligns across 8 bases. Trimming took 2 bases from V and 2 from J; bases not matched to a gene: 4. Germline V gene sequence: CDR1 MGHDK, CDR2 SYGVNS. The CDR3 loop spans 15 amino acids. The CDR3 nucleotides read TGTGCCAGCAGTGAAGGGACTAGGTCACAAGAGACCCAGTACTTC. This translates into CASSEGTRSQETQYF.

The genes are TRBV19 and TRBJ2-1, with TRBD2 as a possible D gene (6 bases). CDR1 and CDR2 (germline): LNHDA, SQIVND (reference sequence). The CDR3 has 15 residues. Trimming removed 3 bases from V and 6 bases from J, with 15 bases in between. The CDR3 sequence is CASSMRDEILNEQFF. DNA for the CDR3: TGTGCCAGTAGTATGCGGGATGAAATCCTCAATGAGCAGTTCTTC.

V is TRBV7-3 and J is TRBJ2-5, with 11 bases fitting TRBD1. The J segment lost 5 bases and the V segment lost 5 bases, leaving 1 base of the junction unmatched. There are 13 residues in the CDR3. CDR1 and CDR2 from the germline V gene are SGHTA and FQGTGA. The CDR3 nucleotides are TGTGCCAGCAGCCGGACAGGGGGCGAGACCCAGTACTTC. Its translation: CASSRTGGETQYF.

CDR3 DNA sequence: TGTGCCAGCAGTGGGGGTCCGGGGGGCGAGCAGTACTTC. Its translation is CASSGGPGGEQYF. The chain links TRBV2 to TRBJ2-7, with TRBD2 matching 7 bases. CDR3 size: 13 residues. V was pared by 4 bases and J by 6 bases, with 6 bases of the junction left unmatched. Germline V gene lookup returns CDR1 SNHLY and CDR2 FYNNEI.

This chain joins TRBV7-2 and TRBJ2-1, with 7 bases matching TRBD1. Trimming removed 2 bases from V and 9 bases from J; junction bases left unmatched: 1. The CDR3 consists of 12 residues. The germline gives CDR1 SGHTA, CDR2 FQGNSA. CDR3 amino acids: CASSLRTGEQFF. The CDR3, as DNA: TGTGCCAGCAGCTTAAGGACAGGTGAGCAGTTCTTC. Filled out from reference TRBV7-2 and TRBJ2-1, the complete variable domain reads GAGVSQSPSNKVTEKGKDVELRCDPISGHTALYWYRQSLGQGLEFLIYFQGNSAPDKSGLPSDRFSAERTGGSVSTLTIQRTQQEDSAVYLCASSLRTGEQFFGPGTRLTVL.

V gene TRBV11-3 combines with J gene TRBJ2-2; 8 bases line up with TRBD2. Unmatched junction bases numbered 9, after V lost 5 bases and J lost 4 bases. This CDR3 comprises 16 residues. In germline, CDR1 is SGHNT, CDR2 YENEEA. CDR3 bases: TGTGCCAGCAGCACCTACGGGGGGGTTGGCACCGGGGAGCTGTTTTTT. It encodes CASSTYGGVGTGELFF.

The CDR3 here is CASSESDSYEQYF. The CDR3 nucleotides read TGTGCCAGCAGTGAGTCGGACAGTTACGAGCAGTACTTC. The rearrangement uses TRBV2 and TRBJ2-7, with a tentative D call TRBD1 (6 bases). Trimming cost V 3 bases and J 4 bases, with 10 bases left between them. The CDR3 spans 13 residues. The germline V gene encodes CDR1 SNHLY and CDR2 FYNNEI. Full variable domain (remainder filled in from reference TRBV2 and TRBJ2-7): EPEVTQTPSHQVTQMGQEVILRCVPISNHLYFYWYRQILGQKVEFLVSFYNNEISEKSEIFDDQFSVERPDGSNFTLKIRSTKLEDSAMYFCASSESDSYEQYFGPGTRLTVT.

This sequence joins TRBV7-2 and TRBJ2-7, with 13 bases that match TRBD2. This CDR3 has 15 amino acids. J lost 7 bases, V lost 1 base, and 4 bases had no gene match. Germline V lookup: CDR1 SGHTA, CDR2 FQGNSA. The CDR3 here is CASSLEGLAGTEQYF. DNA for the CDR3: TGTGCCAGCAGCTTAGAGGGACTAGCGGGAACAGAGCAGTACTTC.

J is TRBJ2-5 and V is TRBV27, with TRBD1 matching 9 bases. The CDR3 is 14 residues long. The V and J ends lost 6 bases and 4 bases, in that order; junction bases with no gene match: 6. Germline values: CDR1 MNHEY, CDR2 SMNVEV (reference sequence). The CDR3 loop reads CASSRPGQGETQYF. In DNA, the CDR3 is TGTGCCAGCAGCCGACCGGGACAGGGAGAGACCCAGTACTTC.

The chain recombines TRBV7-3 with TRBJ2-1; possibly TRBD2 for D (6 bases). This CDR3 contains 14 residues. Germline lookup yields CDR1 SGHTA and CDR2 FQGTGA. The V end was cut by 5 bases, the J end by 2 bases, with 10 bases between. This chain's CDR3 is CASSEGGTYNEQFF. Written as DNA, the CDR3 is TGTGCCAGCAGCGAGGGAGGAACCTACAATGAGCAGTTCTTC.

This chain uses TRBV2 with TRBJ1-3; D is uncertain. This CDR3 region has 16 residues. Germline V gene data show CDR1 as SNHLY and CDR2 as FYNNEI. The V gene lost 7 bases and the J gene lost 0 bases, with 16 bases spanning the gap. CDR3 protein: CASTSLPSSSGNTIYF. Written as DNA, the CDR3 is TGTGCCAGCACATCTCTTCCGTCGAGCTCTGGAAACACCATATATTTT.

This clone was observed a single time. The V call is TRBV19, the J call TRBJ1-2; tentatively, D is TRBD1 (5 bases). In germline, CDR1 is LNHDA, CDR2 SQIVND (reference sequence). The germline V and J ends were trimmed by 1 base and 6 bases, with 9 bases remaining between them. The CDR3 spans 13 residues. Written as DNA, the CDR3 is TGTGCCAGTAGTATAGGGAGGGGAAATGGCTACACCTTC. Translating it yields CASSIGRGNGYTF.

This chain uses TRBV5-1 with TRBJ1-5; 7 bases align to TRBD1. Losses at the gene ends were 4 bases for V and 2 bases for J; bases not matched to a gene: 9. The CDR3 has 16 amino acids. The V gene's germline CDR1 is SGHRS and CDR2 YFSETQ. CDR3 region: CASSPGHTGGNQPQHF. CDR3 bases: TGCGCCAGCAGCCCCGGACACACAGGGGGCAATCAGCCCCAGCATTTT.

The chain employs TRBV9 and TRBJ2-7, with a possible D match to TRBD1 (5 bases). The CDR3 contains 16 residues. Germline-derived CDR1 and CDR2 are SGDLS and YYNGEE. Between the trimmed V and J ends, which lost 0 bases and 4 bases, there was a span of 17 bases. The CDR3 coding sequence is TGTGCCAGCAGCGTAGCAGGGATTCTAAACTCATACGAGCAGTACTTC. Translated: CASSVAGILNSYEQYF. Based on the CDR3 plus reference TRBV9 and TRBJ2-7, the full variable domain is DSGVTQTPKHLITATGQRVTLRCSPRSGDLSVYWYQQSLDQGLQFLIQYYNGEERAKGNILERFSAQQFPDLHSELNLSSLELGDSALYFCASSVAGILNSYEQYFGPGTRLTVT.

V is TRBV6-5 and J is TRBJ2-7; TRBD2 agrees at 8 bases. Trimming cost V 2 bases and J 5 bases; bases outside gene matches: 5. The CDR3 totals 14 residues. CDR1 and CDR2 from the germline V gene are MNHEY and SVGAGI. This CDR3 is CASSYGGRWNEQYF. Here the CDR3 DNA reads TGTGCCAGCAGTTACGGCGGGAGGTGGAACGAGCAGTACTTC.

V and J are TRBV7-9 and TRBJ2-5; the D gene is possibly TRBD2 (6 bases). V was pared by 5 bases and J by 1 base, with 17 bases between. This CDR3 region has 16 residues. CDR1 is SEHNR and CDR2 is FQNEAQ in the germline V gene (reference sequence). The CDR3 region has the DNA TGTGCCAGCAGCCATAATCTGGTTAGCGGCCAAGAGACCCAGTACTTC. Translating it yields CASSHNLVSGQETQYF.

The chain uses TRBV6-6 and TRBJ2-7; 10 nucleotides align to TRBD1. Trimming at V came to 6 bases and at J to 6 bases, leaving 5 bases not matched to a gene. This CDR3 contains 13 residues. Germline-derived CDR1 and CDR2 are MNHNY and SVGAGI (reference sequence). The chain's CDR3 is CASSGTGVSEQYF. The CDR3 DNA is TGTGCCAGCAGCGGGACAGGGGTCTCCGAGCAGTACTTC.

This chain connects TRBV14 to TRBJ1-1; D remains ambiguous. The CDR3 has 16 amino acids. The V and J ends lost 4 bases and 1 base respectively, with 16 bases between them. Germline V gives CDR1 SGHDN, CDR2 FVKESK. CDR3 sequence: CASSPLSPYGNTEAFF. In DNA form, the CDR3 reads TGTGCCAGCAGCCCCCTATCCCCGTACGGGAACACTGAAGCTTTCTTT.

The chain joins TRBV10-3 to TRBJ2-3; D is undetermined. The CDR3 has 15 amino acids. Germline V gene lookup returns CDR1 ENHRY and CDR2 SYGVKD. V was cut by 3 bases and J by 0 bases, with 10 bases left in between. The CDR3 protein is CAISDGEPSTDTQYF. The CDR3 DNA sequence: TGTGCCATCAGTGATGGGGAACCAAGCACAGATACGCAGTATTTT.

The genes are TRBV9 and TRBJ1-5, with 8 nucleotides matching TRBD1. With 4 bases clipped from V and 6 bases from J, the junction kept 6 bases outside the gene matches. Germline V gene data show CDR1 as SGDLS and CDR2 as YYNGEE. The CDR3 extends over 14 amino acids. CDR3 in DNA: TGTGCCAGCAGCCCTGACAGGGGAATTCAGCCCCAGCATTTT. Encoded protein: CASSPDRGIQPQHF.